The source of this T cell receptor (beta chain) is a study of quantifying T cell responses using KT2 cells (dated 2017 in TCRdb). About the investigation overall: RNA was DNase-treated and reverse transcribed with TCR alpha and beta constant-region primers, mostly using SuperScript III. The efficiency of the T4 ligation step under optimum conditions was estimated to be above 9%. To avoid over-amplification, PCR2 was carried out as a SYBR Green qPCR and halted once a predetermined fluorescence threshold was reached. General findings and caveats noted by the study authors: KT2 sequences were detected down to the lowest spike-in tested, which was about one KT2 cell per 100,000 PBMC. The numbers of KT2 alpha and beta sequences increased linearly with the number of input KT2 cells across several orders of magnitude. Saturation was seen in the detection of KT2 sequences when very high numbers of KT2 cells were spiked in. This TCR sequencing study did not compare the pipeline side by side with other TCR sequencing techniques.

Known numbers of KT2, a T cell clone whose TCR had been sequenced previously, were spiked into unfractionated PBMC to test the sensitivity and accuracy of the pipeline. A range of KT2-to-PBMC ratios was generated by mixing KT2 cells with a fixed number of PBMC. Library preparation used UMI-ligation and nested PCR. T4 RNA ligase 1 was used to ligate a single-stranded oligonucleotide containing the Illumina SP2 sequence and a UMI to the 3' end of the cDNA. PCR1 was run for 4 to 5 cycles (98 degrees C for 15 s, 69 degrees C for 30 s, 72 degrees C for 40 s), and an equimolar mix of RC1.1 and RC1.2, covering TRBC1 and TRBC2, was used as the beta primer. Starting at PCR2, TCR alpha and beta chains were handled separately, and sample indices and Illumina adaptors were added. The UMI, placed after an 8-base spacer, consisted of 12 random nucleotides arranged as two hexamers with a spacer between them. The libraries were sequenced on an Illumina MiSeq using v2 2x251 paired-end chemistry, usually with some 13 samples in each run. To increase diversity, about 4.5-7.5% PhiX DNA was added to each sequencing library. The authors' analysis ran thus. Raw reads were converted to FASTQ with bcl2fastq and demultiplexed by dual indices using Demultiplexor. Decombinator assigned V and J genes by tag matching, allowing a single base-pair mismatch. UMIs were used by Collapsinator to correct both sequencing errors and frequency errors caused by PCR heterogeneity. CDR3Translator converted Decombinator identifiers into nucleotide sequence, translated that sequence into amino acids, and extracted CDR3 based on C- and N-terminal motifs. A cluster of KT2 sequences sharing one unique molecular identifier was counted as one distinct KT2 TCR. In TCRdb, the public reads were trimmed at Q25 with fastp and aligned with MiXCR, with productive beta chains retained. CDR3 protein sequences are deduplicated, and each keeps its most common genes and DNA. TCRdb, not the original authors, processed these V and J calls. The sample profile shows approximately 43,000 distinct CDR3 sequences; about a sixth of them were found once. Approximately 45% of the sample is in the top ten clones.

From the germline V gene (reference sequence), CDR1 is SEHNR and CDR2 is FQNEAQ. Between the V and J ends, shortened by 1 base and 5 bases respectively, the junction contains 10 bases. The CDR3 runs 14 amino acids, cysteine and phenylalanine included. The sequence is cut down to CDR3 DNA, 42 bases in frame from base 1. With regard to this clonotype: No cognate antigen has been identified for it. No clone much larger than this one lies a single base away; base qualities are absent.

The origin of this receptor is a human donor. Sequenced: PBMCs spiked with cells of the T cell clone KT2. The receptor chain draws on TRBV7-9 and TRBJ2-3; TRBD2 might be the D gene, on 7 matching bases. The nucleotides are TGTGCCAGCAGCTTAGGCGGGGGCCGAGATACGCAGTATTTT. Its protein is CASSLGGGRDTQYF.